This T cell receptor (beta chain) derives from a study of blood T cells in healthy people across ages. The CDR3 is 11 amino acids. V lost 5 bases and J 2 bases, leaving 4 bases between the germline ends. From germline, CDR1 is MDHEN and CDR2 SYDVKM. Next came a second PCR, run for about 7 to 12 cycles, which used a sample-barcoded 5' primer along with a J-beta primer mix. In TCRdb, the 5' RACE reads were re-called with MiXCR into one record per CDR3 protein. This sample has about a million distinct CDR3 sequences, with 45% to 50% found just once. This clonotype was picked up many times. This receptor was identified in a man under 40 in good health. The genes are TRBV28 and TRBJ2-7; D is unclear. The sample was blood. The CDR3 region has the DNA TGTGCCAGCAGTCCCACCTACGAGCAGTACTTC. The encoded protein is CASSPTYEQYF. The whole variable domain, remainder taken from reference TRBV28 and TRBJ2-7, is DVKVTQSSRYLVKRTGEKVFLECVQDMDHENMFWYRQDPGLGLRLIYFSYDVKMKEKGDIPEGYSVSREKKERFSLILESASTNQTSMYLCASSPTYEQYFGPGTRLTVT.